This TCR beta chain was sequenced during a study of control samples from healthy donors and cancer patients. The CDR3 covers 13 residues. The V and J ends lost 1 base and 0 bases respectively, with 3 bases between them. Germline CDR1 and CDR2: SNHLY and FYNNEI. Data came from immunoSEQ multiplex PCR; TCRdb stores just in-frame clones and leaves some out. The table records approximately 150,000 clones, roughly nine tenths of them present only once. This clonotype originated in a woman aged 30 to 39 in good health. This chain uses TRBV2 with TRBJ1-2, with D unclear. The sequenced sample was blood. CDR3 nucleotides: TGTGCCAGCAGTGAAGGGACTAACTATGGCTACACCTTC. Translating it yields CASSEGTNYGYTF.